Presented here are 18 T cell receptor beta chains from one specimen sequenced in a study of T-cell reconstitution after alpha-beta-depleted transplantation in children listed by TCRdb under 2016. This sample's treatment or condition label indicates: allogeneic hematopoietic cell transplantation with graft depleted of TCRalphabeta T cells and CD19 B cells. The library came from PCR. Sequenced on an Illumina HiSeq 2500. TCR libraries were prepared with molecular barcoding, using unique molecular identifiers to normalize TCRbeta repertoire quantification. TCRdb trimmed public reads at Q25 via fastp, called clones via MiXCR and kept in-frame beta chains. Entries that share a CDR3 protein sequence are merged under the most common genes and DNA. The sample table lists around 230,000 distinct CDR3 sequences, approximately 15% of them with a count of one. The ten largest clones capture around 45% of the sample.

This sample comprised PBMCs, mostly from graft donor cells, obtained 360 days after TCRalphabeta/CD19-depleted stem cell transplant. The receptor set was obtained from a male patient aged 2 to 9 who had a stem cell transplant for acute lymphoblastic leukemia, so the T cells may come from the graft donor.

The rearrangement joins TRBV10-3 to TRBJ1-2; TRBD1 matches at 7 bases. CDR3 length equals 17 residues. V shed 3 bases and J 2 bases; nucleotides not matched to a gene: 12. CDR1 and CDR2 (germline): ENHRY, SYGVKD. The CDR3 DNA reads as TGTGCCATCAGTGAAACCGTCAGGGGGGCCACCAACTATGGCTACACCTTC. The encoded protein is CAISETVRGATNYGYTF.

This clonotype turned up a few times. The chain employs TRBV7-9 and TRBJ1-1, with 7 nucleotides matching TRBD1. CDR1 is SEHNR, CDR2 FQNEAQ, per germline (reference sequence). The length of the CDR3 is 15 residues. With V trimmed by 3 bases and J by 6 bases, 10 bases remained unmatched. CDR3 DNA: TGTGCCAGCAGCTTGGGTACAGGGGCGGCGGCTGAAGCTTTCTTT. It encodes CASSLGTGAAAEAFF.

This clonotype occurred a few times. The CDR3 sequence: CSATWSGTTDTQYF. The CDR3 region has the DNA TGCAGTGCCACTTGGAGCGGAACCACAGATACGCAGTATTTT. This chain uses TRBV20-1 with TRBJ2-3, with a tentative D call TRBD2 (5 bases). The germline V and J ends were trimmed by 6 bases and 2 bases, with 15 bases remaining between them. This CDR3 contains 14 residues. Germline V gene lookup returns CDR1 DFQATT and CDR2 SNEGSKA (reference sequence).

In its sample, this clonotype was seen a few times. The genes are TRBV24-1 and TRBJ2-2; unclear D gene. Germline V gene data show CDR1 as KGHDR and CDR2 as SFDVKD. Trimming removed 10 bases from V and 6 bases from J, with 23 bases in between. The CDR3 has 16 residues. This CDR3 is CATAEGRVGEAGELFF. In DNA, the CDR3 is TGTGCCACAGCCGAAGGTCGAGTTGGGGAAGCCGGGGAGCTGTTTTTT.

This clonotype was detected a few times. V and J are TRBV11-1 and TRBJ2-3, with D possibly being TRBD2 (5 bases). The CDR3 is 18 amino acids. Looked up from germline, CDR1 is SGHAT and CDR2 is FQDESV (reference sequence). Trimming removed 2 bases at V and 3 bases at J, with 21 bases between. DNA of the CDR3: TGTGCCAGCAGCTTATCCAATTTCGCCGCAAGGAGGACAGATACGCAGTATTTT. The encoded protein is CASSLSNFAARRTDTQYF.

Only one count was recorded for this clonotype. The rearrangement uses TRBV20-1 and TRBJ2-2; the match to TRBD2 covers 16 bases. There are 20 residues in the CDR3. CDR1 and CDR2 (germline): DFQATT, SNEGSKA (reference sequence). V lost 4 bases, J lost 4 bases, and 15 bases stayed unmatched. The DNA for the CDR3 is TGCAGTGCTAAACCACTCCCGGGACTAGCGGGGGGGCCGTTCACCGGGGAGCTGTTTTTT. As protein: CSAKPLPGLAGGPFTGELFF.

The table lists this clonotype with a few counts. The V call is TRBV12-3 or TRBV12-4, the J call TRBJ2-5; D remains unclear. There are 14 residues in the CDR3. V was clipped by 3 bases and J by 5 bases, with 13 bases between them. In DNA, the CDR3 is TGTGCCAGCAGTTTCAGTATATCTTGGGAGACCCAGTACTTC. Translating it yields CASSFSISWETQYF.

This clonotype was counted between two and nine times. Mismatch with germline at one junction end may stem from a read error. CDR3: CASTSSNEQFF. The CDR3 nucleotides are TGTGCCAGCACCTCCTCCAATGAGCAGTTCTTC. The V gene is TRBV6-1, the J gene TRBJ2-1, with D unclear. The germline V gene has CDR1 MNHNS and CDR2 SASEGT. The CDR3 runs to 11 residues.

The CDR3 loop reads CASSTEVHSNEKLFF. For the CDR3, the DNA is TGTGCCAGTAGTACCGAAGTACACAGTAATGAAAAACTGTTTTTT. J is TRBJ1-4 and V is TRBV19; no clear D. Trimming left V 4 bases short and J 4 bases short, with 13 bases between. The CDR3 runs 15 residues. CDR1 LNHDA and CDR2 SQIVND come from the germline V gene (reference sequence).

This clonotype was counted a few times. V usage is TRBV29-1 and J usage is TRBJ2-3; D possibly corresponds to TRBD2 (5 bases). The length of the CDR3 is 12 residues. The V gene's germline CDR1 is SQVTM and CDR2 ANQGSEA. The germline V and J ends were trimmed by 3 bases and 4 bases, with 8 bases remaining between them. CDR3 sequence (DNA): TGCAGCGTTGAGGCTAGCCCAGATACGCAGTATTTT. The encoded protein is CSVEASPDTQYF.

Ten or more counts support this clonotype. The chain's CDR3 is CSASLSGYNEQFF. The CDR3 region has the DNA TGCAGTGCTAGCCTTAGCGGATACAATGAGCAGTTCTTC. V is TRBV20-1 and J is TRBJ2-1; weak D call: TRBD2 (6 bases). The CDR3 consists of 13 residues. Germline CDR1 DFQATT, CDR2 SNEGSKA (reference sequence). The V and J ends lost 3 bases and 4 bases respectively, with 10 bases between them.

V is TRBV2 and J is TRBJ2-5, with a weak D call TRBD1 (7 bases). The CDR3 totals 14 residues. Germline CDR1 reads SNHLY; CDR2 reads FYNNEI. V was clipped by 4 bases and J by 4 bases, with 13 bases between them. The CDR3 DNA reads as TGTGCCAGCAGTGGTCCCCAGGGGGGAGAGACCCAGTACTTC. Residues: CASSGPQGGETQYF.

The chain employs TRBV11-3 and TRBJ2-3; tentative D call: TRBD2 (5 bases). This CDR3 contains 16 residues. From germline, CDR1 is SGHNT and CDR2 YENEEA. Deletions cut 2 bases from V and 4 bases from J, with 16 bases between. CDR3 bases: TGTGCCAGCAGCTTAAGAGGGCAAATGGTAGCAGATACGCAGTATTTT. Its translation: CASSLRGQMVADTQYF.

This clonotype was found a few times. This chain joins TRBV4-2 and TRBJ2-2; tentative D call: TRBD2 (6 bases). The germline CDR1 and CDR2 sequences are LGHNA and YNFKEQ. The V and J ends lost 1 base and 6 bases respectively, with 15 bases between them. The CDR3 sequence is 16 residues long. CDR3 coding DNA: TGTGCCAGCAGCCAAGGGAGGGGCGGGGACTCCGGGGAGCTGTTTTTT. This gives the protein CASSQGRGGDSGELFF.

V is TRBV28 and J is TRBJ1-3, with TRBD1 as a possible D gene (5 bases). Germline assignment: CDR1 MDHEN and CDR2 SYDVKM. This CDR3 is 16 amino acids long. V gave up 4 bases and J gave up 3 bases, with 16 bases separating them. The CDR3 spells CASSSTPGLYGNTIYF. CDR3 sequence (DNA): TGTGCCAGCAGTTCGACCCCGGGGCTCTATGGAAACACCATATATTTT. The full variable domain, completed using reference TRBV28 and TRBJ1-3, is DVKVTQSSRYLVKRTGEKVFLECVQDMDHENMFWYRQDPGLGLRLIYFSYDVKMKEKGDIPEGYSVSREKKERFSLILESASTNQTSMYLCASSSTPGLYGNTIYFGEGSWLTVV.

This clonotype came up many times. The chain has TRBV29-1 and TRBJ2-1; 14 bases match TRBD2. CDR3 length: 16 residues. The ends lost 7 bases at V and 9 bases at J; junction bases unmatched: 14. From germline, CDR1 is SQVTM and CDR2 ANQGSEA. The DNA of the CDR3 is TGCAGCGCCACCGGGACTAGCGGGGGCCGGGCTTTTGAGCAGTTCTTC. It yields the protein CSATGTSGGRAFEQFF.

As to this clonotype: This may stem from a read error, because a much larger clone lies one nucleotide away. The conserved phenylalanine or tryptophan is not found at the CDR3 terminus, so this likely reflects a read error. This chain uses TRBV11-1 with TRBJ2-6, with D possibly TRBD1 on 5 matching bases. Germline values: CDR1 SGHAT, CDR2 FQDESV (reference sequence). V was trimmed by 1 base and J by 2 bases, leaving 15 bases between them. The CDR3 has 18 residues. In DNA form, the CDR3 reads TGTGCCAGCAGCTTAGTTGGAGAAGGGGCACCTGGGGCCAACGTCCTGACTTGC. Residues: CASSLVGEGAPGANVLTC.

This chain joins TRBV7-9 and TRBJ2-7; D gene unclear. The CDR3 runs to 14 residues. V was pared by 5 bases and J by 0 bases, with 11 bases between. Germline V lookup: CDR1 SEHNR, CDR2 FQNEAQ (reference sequence). The CDR3 is CASSPLQISYEQYF. The CDR3 DNA reads TGTGCCAGCAGCCCCCTGCAGATCTCCTACGAGCAGTACTTC. Complete variable domain (other parts from reference TRBV7-9 and TRBJ2-7): DTGVSQNPRHKITKRGQNVTFRCDPISEHNRLYWYRQTLGQGPEFLTYFQNEAQLEKSRLLSDRFSAERPKGSFSTLEIQRTEQGDSAMYLCASSPLQISYEQYFGPGTRLTVT.